What follows are 29 T cell receptor beta chains derived from one specimen sequenced in a study of blood T cell repertoires in COVID-19. Profiling relied on immunoSEQ multiplex PCR, and the TCRdb table lists in-frame clones only, not all of them. The table shows 120,000 or so clones, with around 70% occurring only once. Sequencing used peripheral blood. The receptors come from a man aged 55 to 70 with acute or convalescent COVID-19.

This chain uses TRBV6-1 with TRBJ2-7; 10 bases agree with TRBD1. The germline CDR1 and CDR2 sequences are MNHNS and SASEGT. The CDR3 totals 16 residues. The J segment lost 2 bases and the V segment lost 4 bases, leaving 8 bases of the junction unmatched. In DNA form, the CDR3 reads TGTGCCAGCAGTGCTTCCCCGGGACAGGGGCCCTACGAGCAGTACTTC. Amino acids: CASSASPGQGPYEQYF.

The chain uses TRBV11-1 and TRBJ1-1; 7 nucleotides line up with TRBD1. V dropped 8 bases and J dropped 4; count of bases not matched to a gene: 10. There are 14 residues in the CDR3. The germline V gene has CDR1 SGHAT and CDR2 FQDESV (reference sequence). The CDR3 DNA reads TGTGCCAGCGCCAAGGGGGCCCCTATCACTGAAGCTTTCTTT. This encodes CASAKGAPITEAFF.

This clone appeared a single time. CDR3 nucleotide sequence: TGTGCCAGCAGCTTAGGTCGCGGCAGGGGGGAGACCCAGTACTTC. Translated: CASSLGRGRGETQYF. This chain connects TRBV7-2 to TRBJ2-5, with TRBD1 matching over 7 bases. Germline V gene lookup returns CDR1 SGHTA and CDR2 FQGNSA. V lost 1 base to trimming and J lost 5 bases; unmatched junction nucleotides: 7. This CDR3 spans 15 amino acids.

The rearrangement links TRBV5-1 to TRBJ2-5; 9 positions agree with TRBD2. The V gene end was trimmed by 6 bases and the J gene end by 5 bases; junction bases not matched to a gene: 11. CDR1 SGHRS and CDR2 YFSETQ come from the germline V gene. The CDR3 spans 15 residues. The CDR3 loop is CASNLPGAGGETQYF. In DNA, the CDR3 is TGCGCCAGCAACCTCCCGGGGGCGGGAGGGGAGACCCAGTACTTC.

The V call is TRBV2, the J call TRBJ1-2, with TRBD1 matching over 8 bases. This CDR3 has 16 amino acids. V shed 4 bases and J 4 bases; nucleotides not matched to a gene: 11. CDR1 is SNHLY, CDR2 FYNNEI, per germline. The CDR3 here is CASSARRRQGTYGYTF. As DNA, the CDR3 is TGTGCCAGCAGTGCCCGAAGGAGACAGGGGACCTATGGCTACACCTTC.

The chain carries TRBV9 and TRBJ2-2; TRBD2 matches 7 bases. This CDR3 is built from 13 residues. V was clipped by 6 bases and J by 4 bases; unmatched bases: 3. Germline lookup yields CDR1 SGDLS and CDR2 YYNGEE. The CDR3: CASNSGVTGELFF. In nucleotides, the CDR3 is TGTGCCAGCAACAGCGGGGTCACCGGGGAGCTGTTTTTT.

The CDR3 here is CASNDRNGPGELFF. CDR3 nucleotides: TGTGCCAGCAATGACAGGAATGGTCCCGGGGAGCTGTTTTTT. The chain employs TRBV27 and TRBJ2-2; D is perhaps TRBD1 (6 bases). Germline V CDR1 and CDR2: MNHEY, SMNVEV (reference sequence). This CDR3 has 14 residues. Trimming cost V 7 bases and J 6 bases, with 15 bases left between them.

The J gene is TRBJ2-1, the V gene TRBV5-1; D perhaps matches TRBD2 (6 bases). The V end lost 4 bases, the J end lost 5 bases, and 13 bases lay between the germline ends. In germline, CDR1 is SGHRS, CDR2 YFSETQ. CDR3 size: 14 residues. The CDR3 spells CASSRDSINNEQFF. CDR3 nucleotides: TGCGCCAGCAGCCGGGACTCAATTAACAATGAGCAGTTCTTC.

The rearrangement joins TRBV7-8 to TRBJ1-2, with 8 bases fitting TRBD1. The CDR3 sequence is 16 residues long. Germline-derived CDR1 and CDR2 are SGHVS and FQNEAQ. J gave up 0 bases and V 5 bases, and 8 bases lay outside the gene matches. The CDR3 loop is CASSGGDRMANYGYTF. For the CDR3, the DNA is TGTGCCAGCAGCGGGGGGGACAGGATGGCTAACTATGGCTACACCTTC.

This clone appeared once. The V gene is TRBV6-5, the J gene TRBJ2-7; TRBD1 might be the D (6 bases). The V gene lost 4 bases and the J gene lost 0 bases, with 13 bases spanning the gap. Germline CDR1 is MNHEY and CDR2 is SVGAGI. This CDR3 contains 15 residues. The CDR3 region is CASSLEQGNSYEQYF. CDR3 DNA: TGTGCCAGCAGTTTGGAACAGGGAAACTCCTACGAGCAGTACTTC.

V gene TRBV7-8 combines with J gene TRBJ2-5, with TRBD1 as a possible D gene (6 bases). The length of the CDR3 is 15 residues. Trimming removed 5 bases at V and 2 bases at J, with 15 bases between. The germline gives CDR1 SGHVS, CDR2 FQNEAQ. CDR3 residues: CASSRDIDRQETQYF. The CDR3 DNA sequence: TGTGCCAGCAGCAGGGACATTGACAGGCAAGAGACCCAGTACTTC.

The V call is TRBV24-1, the J call TRBJ2-2; TRBD2 might be the D (5 bases). The CDR3 is 13 residues long. Germline V gene sequence: CDR1 KGHDR, CDR2 SFDVKD. V was cut by 2 bases and J by 6 bases, with 6 bases left in between. The chain's CDR3 is CATSDSRAGELFF. The CDR3 DNA is TGTGCCACCAGTGATTCGAGGGCCGGGGAGCTGTTTTTT.

The chain couples TRBV2 to TRBJ1-1; 8 positions match TRBD1. CDR3 size: 15 residues. Germline lookup yields CDR1 SNHLY and CDR2 FYNNEI. The V gene end was trimmed by 7 bases and the J gene end by 1 base; junction bases not matched to a gene: 8. The CDR3 bases are TGTGCCAGCAAGGAAGACAGGGGAGGGAACACTGAAGCTTTCTTT. It encodes CASKEDRGGNTEAFF.

This clone was seen only a few times. CDR3 in DNA: TGTGCCAGCAGGGACAGAGTGGAAAATCAGCCCCAGCATTTT. Translated: CASRDRVENQPQHF. The rearrangement links TRBV6-6 to TRBJ1-5; D is perhaps TRBD1 (6 bases). In germline, CDR1 is MNHNY, CDR2 SVGAGI (reference sequence). The CDR3 is 14 amino acids. The germline V and J ends were trimmed by 6 bases and 4 bases, with 13 bases remaining between them.

This chain joins TRBV7-9 and TRBJ2-2, with 7 positions matching TRBD1. The V gene end was trimmed by 5 bases and the J gene end by 5 bases; junction bases not matched to a gene: 11. In germline, CDR1 is SEHNR, CDR2 FQNEAQ (reference sequence). The CDR3 covers 16 residues. The CDR3 DNA is TGTGCCAGCAGCCTAAAACAGGGGTCTGGGACCGGGGAGCTGTTTTTT. Protein: CASSLKQGSGTGELFF.

The genes are TRBV27 and TRBJ2-7; TRBD1 matches at 7 bases. Germline CDR1 reads MNHEY; CDR2 reads SMNVEV (reference sequence). The CDR3 is 15 residues long. The V gene end was trimmed by 6 bases and the J gene end by 4 bases; junction bases not matched to a gene: 12. For the CDR3, the DNA is TGTGCCAGCAGGCCTCGGGACAGCAGAAATTACGAGCAGTACTTC. It encodes CASRPRDSRNYEQYF.

This clone was observed a handful of times. This sequence joins TRBV7-9 and TRBJ1-1; D gene ambiguous. The V and J ends lost 5 bases and 0 bases respectively, with 13 bases between them. Germline V gene lookup returns CDR1 SEHNR and CDR2 FQNEAQ (reference sequence). The CDR3 has 15 amino acids. The CDR3 protein is CASSQSRWLNTEAFF. For the CDR3, the DNA is TGTGCCAGCAGCCAATCCAGGTGGCTGAACACTGAAGCTTTCTTT.

V gene TRBV3-1 (or the pseudogene TRBV3-2) combines with J gene TRBJ2-3; TRBD2 aligns across 7 bases. There are 16 residues in the CDR3. V shed 2 bases, J shed 0 bases, and the junction held 5 bases outside the gene matches. Germline lookup yields CDR1 LGHDT and CDR2 YNNKEL (reference sequence). In DNA form, the CDR3 reads TGTGCCAGCAGCCAAAGACGGCGGGGGAGCACAGATACGCAGTATTTT. The encoded protein is CASSQRRRGSTDTQYF.

J is TRBJ1-2 and V is TRBV12-5; maybe TRBD1 (6 bases). CDR1 is LGHNT and CDR2 is FRNRAP in the germline V gene. The CDR3 has 18 amino acids. V gave up 5 bases and J gave up 4 bases, with 26 bases separating them. The CDR3: CASGRLNLMGGLGYGYTF. The DNA for the CDR3 is TGTGCTAGTGGTCGGTTGAACCTTATGGGGGGGCTCGGCTATGGCTACACCTTC. The full variable domain, completed using reference TRBV12-5 and TRBJ1-2, is DARVTQTPRHKVTEMGQEVTMRCQPILGHNTVFWYRQTMMQGLELLAYFRNRAPLDDSGMPKDRFSAEMPDATLATLKIQPSEPRDSAVYFCASGRLNLMGGLGYGYTFGSGTRLTVV.

The table lists this clone with a count of one. The chain has TRBV7-8 and TRBJ1-6, with D hard to call. Germline loops: CDR1 SGHVS, CDR2 FQNEAQ. Trimming stripped 5 bases from V and 8 bases from J, with 7 bases between. The CDR3 sequence is 12 residues long. The CDR3 DNA reads TGTGCCAGCAGCCCGAGGGATTCACCCCTCCACTTT. Its translation is CASSPRDSPLHF. Filled out from reference TRBV7-8 and TRBJ1-6, the complete variable domain reads GAGVSQSPRYKVAKRGQDVALRCDPISGHVSLFWYQQALGQGPEFLTYFQNEAQLDKSGLPSDRFFAERPEGSVSTLKIQRTQQEDSAVYLCASSPRDSPLHFGNGTRLTVT.

The chain carries TRBV18 and TRBJ2-7, with D uncertain. The CDR3 consists of 13 residues. The germline V and J ends were trimmed by 2 bases and 2 bases, with 7 bases remaining between them. Germline V CDR1 and CDR2: KGHSH, LQKENI. This chain's CDR3 is CASSPSQAYEQYF. The CDR3 nucleotides are TGTGCCAGCTCACCATCCCAGGCCTACGAGCAGTACTTC.

This clone was detected ten times or more. This rearrangement joins TRBV6-5 to TRBJ1-5; D gene ambiguous. The V and J ends lost 3 bases and 0 bases respectively, with 12 bases between them. Germline V gene sequence: CDR1 MNHEY, CDR2 SVGAGI. CDR3 length: 16 amino acids. CDR3 loop: CASSYGPMNSNQPQHF. The CDR3 DNA reads TGTGCCAGCAGTTATGGCCCGATGAATAGCAATCAGCCCCAGCATTTT.

The V and J genes are TRBV5-1 and TRBJ1-1; 8 positions agree with TRBD1. V lost 3 bases and J lost 11; bases outside the gene matches: 12. The CDR3 extends over 14 amino acids. Germline V gene data show CDR1 as SGHRS and CDR2 as YFSETQ. The CDR3 DNA reads as TGCGCCAGCAGCTCCGGGACAGGAGTGAGTCAGGCTTTCTTT. Translating gives CASSSGTGVSQAFF. Based on the CDR3 plus reference TRBV5-1 and TRBJ1-1, the full variable domain is KAGVTQTPRYLIKTRGQQVTLSCSPISGHRSVSWYQQTPGQGLQFLFEYFSETQRNKGNFPGRFSGRQFSNSRSEMNVSTLELGDSALYLCASSSGTGVSQAFFGQGTRLTVV.

The CDR3 sequence: CASSTDRVLSRGYTF. CDR3 nucleotide sequence: TGTGCCAGCAGTACCGACAGGGTCTTAAGTCGCGGCTACACCTTC. This chain links TRBV6-5 with TRBJ1-2; 7 nucleotides agree with TRBD1. The CDR3 covers 15 residues. Germline V gene data show CDR1 as MNHEY and CDR2 as SVGAGI. Trimming removed 5 bases from V and 8 bases from J; junction bases left unmatched: 14.

The V call is TRBV18, the J call TRBJ1-5; 7 bases match TRBD1. Trimming removed 1 base from V and 7 bases from J; junction bases left unmatched: 4. The CDR3 totals 14 residues. The germline gives CDR1 KGHSH, CDR2 LQKENI. CDR3 amino acids: CASSPQGQLQPQHF. The CDR3 DNA reads as TGTGCCAGCTCACCACAGGGACAGTTGCAGCCCCAGCATTTT.

V and J are TRBV19 and TRBJ1-2; D gene ambiguous. The germline gives CDR1 LNHDA, CDR2 SQIVND (reference sequence). With 6 bases removed from V and 7 bases from J, the gap between germline ends came to 15 bases. This CDR3 has 13 residues. CDR3 loop: CASSIPITGGYTF. The CDR3 nucleotides read TGTGCCAGTAGCATTCCTATCACCGGTGGCTACACCTTC.

V gene TRBV27 combines with J gene TRBJ2-2, with a possible D match to TRBD1 (7 bases). V was cut by 8 bases and J by 7 bases, with 20 bases left in between. This CDR3 has 15 amino acids. Germline CDR1 reads MNHEY; CDR2 reads SMNVEV (reference sequence). The CDR3 coding sequence is TGTGCCAGCTGCTGGACTACTCAGGGGGGCGGGGAGCTGTTTTTT. Residues: CASCWTTQGGGELFF.

The genes are TRBV20-1 and TRBJ1-1; weak D call: TRBD1 (5 bases). This CDR3 is built from 11 residues. The V end was cut by 8 bases, the J end by 1 base, with 8 bases between. The germline V gene has CDR1 DFQATT and CDR2 SNEGSKA (reference sequence). The chain's CDR3 is CSTDRNTEAFF. The CDR3 nucleotides read TGCAGTACCGACAGGAACACTGAAGCTTTCTTT.

V gene TRBV4-1 combines with J gene TRBJ2-3; tentative D call: TRBD2 (5 bases). V gave up 4 bases and J gave up 0 bases, with 14 bases separating them. The CDR3 length is 16 residues. Per the germline V gene, CDR1 is MGHRA and CDR2 is YSYEKL. CDR3 amino acids: CASSPESGTSTDTQYF. The CDR3 DNA follows: TGCGCCAGCAGCCCAGAGAGCGGAACTAGCACAGATACGCAGTATTTT.